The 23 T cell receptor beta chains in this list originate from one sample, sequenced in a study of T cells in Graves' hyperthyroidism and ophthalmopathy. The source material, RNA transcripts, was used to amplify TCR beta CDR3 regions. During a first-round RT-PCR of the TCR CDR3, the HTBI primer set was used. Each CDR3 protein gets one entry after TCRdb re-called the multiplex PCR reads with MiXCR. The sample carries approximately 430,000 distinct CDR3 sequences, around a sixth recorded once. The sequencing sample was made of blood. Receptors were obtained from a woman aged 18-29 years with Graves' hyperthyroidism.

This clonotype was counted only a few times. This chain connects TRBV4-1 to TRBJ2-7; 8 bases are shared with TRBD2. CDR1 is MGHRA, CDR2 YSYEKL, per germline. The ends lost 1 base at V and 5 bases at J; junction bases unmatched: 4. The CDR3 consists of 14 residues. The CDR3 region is CASSQGPGGDEQYF. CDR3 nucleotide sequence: TGCGCCAGCAGCCAAGGACCCGGGGGGGACGAGCAGTACTTC.

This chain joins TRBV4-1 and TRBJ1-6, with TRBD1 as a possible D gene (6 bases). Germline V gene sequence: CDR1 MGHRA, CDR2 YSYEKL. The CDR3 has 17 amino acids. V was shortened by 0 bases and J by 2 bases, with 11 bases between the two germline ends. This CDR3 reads CASSQDQRDTYNSPLHF. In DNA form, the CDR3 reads TGCGCCAGCAGCCAAGATCAACGGGACACCTATAATTCACCCCTCCACTTT.

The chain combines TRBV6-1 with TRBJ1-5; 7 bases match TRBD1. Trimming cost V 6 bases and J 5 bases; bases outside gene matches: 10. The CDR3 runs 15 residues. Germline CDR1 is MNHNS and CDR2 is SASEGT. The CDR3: CASREGQFVYQPQHF. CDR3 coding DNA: TGTGCCAGCAGAGAGGGACAGTTTGTTTATCAGCCCCAGCATTTT.

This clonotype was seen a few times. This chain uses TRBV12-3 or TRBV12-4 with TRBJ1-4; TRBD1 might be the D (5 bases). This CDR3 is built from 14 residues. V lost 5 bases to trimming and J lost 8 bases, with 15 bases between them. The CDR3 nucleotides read TGTGCCAGCAGTCGGGACTTTAAGGGAGAAAAACTGTTTTTT. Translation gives CASSRDFKGEKLFF.

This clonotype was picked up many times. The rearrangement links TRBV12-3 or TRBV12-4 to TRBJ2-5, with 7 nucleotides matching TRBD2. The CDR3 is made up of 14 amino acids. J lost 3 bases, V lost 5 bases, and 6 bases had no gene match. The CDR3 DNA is TGTGCCAGCAGTCTTCGGACTAGTGAAGAGACCCAGTACTTC. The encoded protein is CASSLRTSEETQYF.

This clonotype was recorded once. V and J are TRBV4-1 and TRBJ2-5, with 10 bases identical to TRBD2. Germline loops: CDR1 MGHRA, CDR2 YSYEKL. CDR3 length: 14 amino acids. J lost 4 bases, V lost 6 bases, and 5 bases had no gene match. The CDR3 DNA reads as TGCGCCAGCAGTGTACTAGCGGGACCAGAGACCCAGTACTTC. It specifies CASSVLAGPETQYF.

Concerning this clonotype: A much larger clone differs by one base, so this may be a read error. The CDR3 loop is CASIKPHRSIGYTF. For the CDR3, the DNA is TGTGCCAGCATCAAACCCCACAGGTCTATCGGCTACACCTTC. This sequence joins TRBV7-4 and TRBJ1-2; possible D gene TRBD1, 5 bases. The CDR3 spans 14 residues. Germline V gene lookup returns CDR1 SGHVT and CDR2 SQSDAQ. V was trimmed by 7 bases and J by 8 bases, leaving 20 bases between them.

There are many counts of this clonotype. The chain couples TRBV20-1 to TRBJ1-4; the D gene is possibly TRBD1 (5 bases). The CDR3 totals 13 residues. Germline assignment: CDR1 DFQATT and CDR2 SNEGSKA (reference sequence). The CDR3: CSSAGDDNEKLFF. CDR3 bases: TGCAGCTCGGCGGGGGACGATAATGAAAAACTGTTTTTT.

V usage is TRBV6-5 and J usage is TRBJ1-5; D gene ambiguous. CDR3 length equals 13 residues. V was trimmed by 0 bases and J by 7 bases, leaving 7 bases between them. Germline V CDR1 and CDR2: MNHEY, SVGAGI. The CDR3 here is CASSYSNWQPQHF. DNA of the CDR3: TGTGCCAGCAGTTACTCGAATTGGCAGCCCCAGCATTTT.

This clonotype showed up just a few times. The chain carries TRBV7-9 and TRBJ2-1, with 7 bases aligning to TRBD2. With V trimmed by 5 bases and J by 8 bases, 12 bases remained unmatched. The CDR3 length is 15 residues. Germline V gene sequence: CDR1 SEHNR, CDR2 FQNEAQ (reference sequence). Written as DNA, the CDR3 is TGTGCCAGCAGCGATCTTAACAGACTAGCATATGAGCAGTTCTTC. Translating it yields CASSDLNRLAYEQFF. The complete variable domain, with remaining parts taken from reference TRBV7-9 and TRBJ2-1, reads DTGVSQNPRHKITKRGQNVTFRCDPISEHNRLYWYRQTLGQGPEFLTYFQNEAQLEKSRLLSDRFSAERPKGSFSTLEIQRTEQGDSAMYLCASSDLNRLAYEQFFGPGTRLTVL.

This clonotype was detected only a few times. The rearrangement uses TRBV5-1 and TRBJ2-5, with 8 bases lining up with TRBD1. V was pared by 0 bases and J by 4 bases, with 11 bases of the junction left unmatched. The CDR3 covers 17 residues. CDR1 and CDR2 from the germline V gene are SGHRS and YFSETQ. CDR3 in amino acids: CASSLEKVRGRGETQYF. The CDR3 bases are TGCGCCAGCAGCTTGGAGAAGGTCAGGGGGCGCGGAGAGACCCAGTACTTC. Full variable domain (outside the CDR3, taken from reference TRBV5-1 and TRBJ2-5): KAGVTQTPRYLIKTRGQQVTLSCSPISGHRSVSWYQQTPGQGLQFLFEYFSETQRNKGNFPGRFSGRQFSNSRSEMNVSTLELGDSALYLCASSLEKVRGRGETQYFGPGTRLLVL.

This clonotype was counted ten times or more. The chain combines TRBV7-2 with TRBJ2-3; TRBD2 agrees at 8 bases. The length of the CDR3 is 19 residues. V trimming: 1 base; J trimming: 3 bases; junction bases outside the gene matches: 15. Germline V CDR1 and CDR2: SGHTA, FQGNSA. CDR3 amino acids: CASSLGGRASGHWTDTQYF. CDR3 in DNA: TGTGCCAGCAGCTTAGGAGGAAGGGCTAGCGGGCATTGGACAGATACGCAGTATTTT.

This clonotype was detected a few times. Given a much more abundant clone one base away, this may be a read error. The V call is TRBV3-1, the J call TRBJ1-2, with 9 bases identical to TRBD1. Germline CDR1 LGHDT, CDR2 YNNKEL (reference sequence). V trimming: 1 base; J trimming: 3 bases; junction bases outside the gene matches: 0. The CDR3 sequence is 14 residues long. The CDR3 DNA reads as TGTGCCAGCAGCCAAGGGACAGGGGACTATGGCTACACCTTC. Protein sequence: CASSQGTGDYGYTF. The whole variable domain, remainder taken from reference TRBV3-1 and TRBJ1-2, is DTAVSQTPKYLVTQMGNDKSIKCEQNLGHDTMYWYKQDSKKFLKIMFSYNNKELIINETVPNRFSPKSPDKAHLNLHINSLELGDSAVYFCASSQGTGDYGYTFGSGTRLTVV.

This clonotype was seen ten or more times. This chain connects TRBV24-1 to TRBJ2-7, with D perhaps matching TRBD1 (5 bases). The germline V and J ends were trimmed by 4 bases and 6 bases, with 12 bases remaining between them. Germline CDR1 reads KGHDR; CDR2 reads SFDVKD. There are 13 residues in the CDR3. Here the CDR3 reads CATSDTGVGEQYF. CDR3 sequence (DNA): TGTGCCACCAGTGACACAGGAGTGGGCGAGCAGTACTTC.

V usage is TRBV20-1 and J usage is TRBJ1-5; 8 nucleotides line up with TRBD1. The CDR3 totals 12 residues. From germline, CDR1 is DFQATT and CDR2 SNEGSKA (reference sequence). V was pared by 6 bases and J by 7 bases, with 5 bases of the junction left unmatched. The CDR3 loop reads CSADRGVQPQHF. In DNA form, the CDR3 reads TGCAGTGCCGACAGGGGTGTACAGCCCCAGCATTTT.

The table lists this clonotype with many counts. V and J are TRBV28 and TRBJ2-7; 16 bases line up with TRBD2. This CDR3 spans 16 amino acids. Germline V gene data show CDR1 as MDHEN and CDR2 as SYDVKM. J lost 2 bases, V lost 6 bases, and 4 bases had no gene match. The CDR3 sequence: CASRGLAGGPPYEQYF. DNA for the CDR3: TGTGCCAGCAGGGGACTAGCGGGAGGGCCGCCCTACGAGCAGTACTTC.

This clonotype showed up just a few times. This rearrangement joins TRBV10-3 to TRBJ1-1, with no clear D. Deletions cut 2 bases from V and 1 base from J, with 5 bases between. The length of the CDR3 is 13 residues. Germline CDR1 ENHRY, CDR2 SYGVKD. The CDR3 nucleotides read TGTGCCATCAGTGAGGGAGGGAACACTGAAGCTTTCTTT. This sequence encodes CAISEGGNTEAFF.

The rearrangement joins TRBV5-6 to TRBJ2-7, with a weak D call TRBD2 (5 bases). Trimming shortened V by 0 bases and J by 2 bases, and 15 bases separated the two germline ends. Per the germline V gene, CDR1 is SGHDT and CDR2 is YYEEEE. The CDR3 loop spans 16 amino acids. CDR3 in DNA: TGTGCCAGCAGCTTGGTAGCTACGGGGTTGACCTACGAGCAGTACTTC. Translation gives CASSLVATGLTYEQYF.

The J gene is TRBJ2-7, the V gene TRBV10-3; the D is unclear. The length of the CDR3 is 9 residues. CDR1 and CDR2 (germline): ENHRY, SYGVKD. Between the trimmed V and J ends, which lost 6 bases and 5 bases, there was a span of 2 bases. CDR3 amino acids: CAIRNEQYF. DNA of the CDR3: TGTGCCATCAGAAACGAGCAGTACTTC.

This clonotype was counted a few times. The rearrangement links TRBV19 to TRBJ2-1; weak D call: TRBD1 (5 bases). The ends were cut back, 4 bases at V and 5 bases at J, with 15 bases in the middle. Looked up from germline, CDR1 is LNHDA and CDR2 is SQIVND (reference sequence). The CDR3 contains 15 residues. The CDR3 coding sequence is TGTGCCAGTAGTACAAGCAACAGGCACCACAATGAGCAGTTCTTC. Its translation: CASSTSNRHHNEQFF.

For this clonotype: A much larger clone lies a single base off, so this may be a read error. The CDR3 protein is CASSDADRVVTGELFF. The CDR3 bases are TGTGCCAGCAGTGACGCAGACAGGGTCGTCACCGGGGAGCTGTTTTTT. The chain is built from TRBV28 and TRBJ2-2; 7 bases agree with TRBD1. Trimming cost V 5 bases and J 4 bases; bases outside gene matches: 10. This CDR3 comprises 16 residues. Germline CDR1 and CDR2: MDHEN and SYDVKM.

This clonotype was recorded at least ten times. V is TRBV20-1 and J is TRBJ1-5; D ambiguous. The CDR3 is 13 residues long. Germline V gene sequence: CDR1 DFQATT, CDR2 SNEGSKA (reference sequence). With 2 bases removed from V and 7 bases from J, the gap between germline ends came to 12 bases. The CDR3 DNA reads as TGCAGTGCTAGACGGTCAGCCGAGCAGCCCCAGCATTTT. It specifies CSARRSAEQPQHF.

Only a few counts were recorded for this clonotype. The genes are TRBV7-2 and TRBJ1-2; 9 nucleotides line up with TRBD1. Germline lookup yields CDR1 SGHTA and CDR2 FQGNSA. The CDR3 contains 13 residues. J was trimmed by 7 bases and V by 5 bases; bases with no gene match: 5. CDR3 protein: CASSTGGNGGYTF. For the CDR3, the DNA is TGTGCCAGCAGCACAGGGGGCAATGGTGGCTACACCTTC. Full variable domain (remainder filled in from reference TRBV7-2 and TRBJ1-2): GAGVSQSPSNKVTEKGKDVELRCDPISGHTALYWYRQSLGQGLEFLIYFQGNSAPDKSGLPSDRFSAERTGGSVSTLTIQRTQQEDSAVYLCASSTGGNGGYTFGSGTRLTVV.